Following are 10 T cell receptor beta chains from one sample sequenced in a study of post-analysis software for immune sequencing data. Points from the study as a whole: In patients, TRBV5-6, TRBV5-1 and TRBV20-1 belonged to five or six TRBV segments found more frequently than in controls.

These receptors' targets are unknown. Unique molecular identifiers had been added to the TCR beta cDNA libraries. A single record per CDR3 protein comes from TCRdb applying MiXCR to the PCR reads. The table shows 700,000 to 900,000 distinct CDR3 sequences, with roughly 50% occurring only once. The sample comprised blood. Every receptor here comes from a girl aged 5-17 years with multiple sclerosis.

The gene calls are TRBV7-9 and TRBJ2-1; D uncertain. Germline values: CDR1 SEHNR, CDR2 FQNEAQ (reference sequence). The CDR3 sequence is 8 residues long. V lost 5 bases and J lost 15, with 5 bases in between. CDR3 in DNA: TGTGCCAGCAGCCCCCTGTTCTTC. Protein product: CASSPLFF.

The rearrangement links TRBV7-8 to TRBJ2-3; D is perhaps TRBD2 (6 bases). Germline assignment: CDR1 SGHVS and CDR2 FQNEAQ. With 6 bases removed from V and 6 bases from J, the gap between germline ends came to 13 bases. The CDR3 sequence is 13 residues long. The CDR3 is CASRRDRLDTQYF. In DNA form, the CDR3 reads TGTGCCAGCAGGCGGGACCGGCTGGATACGCAGTATTTT.

This sequence joins TRBV20-1 and TRBJ1-5; 8 bases fit TRBD1. V trimming: 6 bases; J trimming: 2 bases; junction bases outside the gene matches: 6. This CDR3 spans 14 amino acids. Germline-derived CDR1 and CDR2 are DFQATT and SNEGSKA (reference sequence). The CDR3, as DNA: TGCAGTGCCGACCCGGGACAGGGCAATCAGCCCCAGCATTTT. Its protein is CSADPGQGNQPQHF.

This clonotype has just a few counts. The chain is built from TRBV9 and TRBJ2-7; possible D gene TRBD2, 6 bases. The CDR3 loop spans 15 amino acids. V lost 4 bases and J lost 7, with 21 bases in between. The germline V gene has CDR1 SGDLS and CDR2 YYNGEE. This CDR3 is CASSSSGRSYNEQYF. The CDR3 coding sequence is TGTGCCAGCAGCTCCAGCGGGCGGTCCTACAATGAGCAGTACTTC.

Only one count was recorded for this clonotype. This sequence joins TRBV27 and TRBJ2-7; D not certain. Germline V lookup: CDR1 MNHEY, CDR2 SMNVEV (reference sequence). The CDR3 has 10 amino acids. CDR3 residues: CASSGSFQSV. The CDR3 DNA reads as TGTGCCAGCAGTGGGTCGTTTCAATCCGTC.

The rearrangement links TRBV4-3 to TRBJ2-7; 12 positions match TRBD2. The CDR3 is made up of 16 amino acids. Germline CDR1 reads LGHNA; CDR2 reads YSLEER. The J segment lost 0 bases and the V segment lost 0 bases, leaving 0 bases of the junction unmatched. The CDR3 here is CASSQETSGSSYEQYF. As DNA, the CDR3 is TGCGCCAGCAGCCAAGAGACTAGCGGGAGCTCCTACGAGCAGTACTTC.

The chain recombines TRBV5-1 with TRBJ2-4, with TRBD1 matching 7 bases. Germline CDR1 is SGHRS and CDR2 is YFSETQ. The ends lost 2 bases at V and 13 bases at J; junction bases unmatched: 18. This CDR3 contains 16 residues. Here the CDR3 reads CASSFNPDRNSYVQYF. The CDR3, as DNA: TGCGCCAGCAGCTTTAACCCGGACAGGAATTCCTACGTGCAGTACTTC.

This chain joins TRBV11-2 and TRBJ2-4, with TRBD1 identical over 9 bases. This CDR3 comprises 14 residues. CDR1 SGHAT and CDR2 FQNNGV come from the germline V gene. Trimming cost V 4 bases and J 9 bases; bases outside gene matches: 7. The DNA for the CDR3 is TGTGCCAGCAGCTCGGACAGGGGCGACGGCATTCAGTACTTC. It encodes CASSSDRGDGIQYF.

This clonotype was seen only a few times. The chain carries TRBV20-1 and TRBJ2-5, with 9 bases fitting TRBD2. The CDR3 is made up of 17 amino acids. Germline-derived CDR1 and CDR2 are DFQATT and SNEGSKA (reference sequence). V gave up 0 bases and J gave up 5 bases; unmatched junction bases: 13. The DNA for the CDR3 is TGCAGTGCTAGAGATCCAAGCGGGAGGACTCCCAGGGAGACCCAGTACTTC. This codes for CSARDPSGRTPRETQYF.

This clonotype came up a few times. V is TRBV4-2 and J is TRBJ2-7; 11 bases fit TRBD2. The V and J ends lost 0 bases and 4 bases, in that order; junction bases with no gene match: 14. CDR1 and CDR2 (germline): LGHNA, YNFKEQ. The CDR3 runs 19 residues. DNA of the CDR3: TGTGCCAGCAGCCAAGACACGTCCCTACTAGCGGGAGAAGCTTACGAGCAGTACTTC. Translated, it gives CASSQDTSLLAGEAYEQYF.